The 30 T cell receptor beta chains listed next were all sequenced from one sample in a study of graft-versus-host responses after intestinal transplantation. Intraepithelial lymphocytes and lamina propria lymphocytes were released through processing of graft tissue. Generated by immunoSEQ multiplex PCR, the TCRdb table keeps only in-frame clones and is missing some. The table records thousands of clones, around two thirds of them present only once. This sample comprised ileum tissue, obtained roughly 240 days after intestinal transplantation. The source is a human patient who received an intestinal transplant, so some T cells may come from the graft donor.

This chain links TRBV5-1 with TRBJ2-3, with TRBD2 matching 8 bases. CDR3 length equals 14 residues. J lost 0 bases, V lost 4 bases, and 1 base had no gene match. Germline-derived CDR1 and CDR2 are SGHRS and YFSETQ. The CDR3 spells CASSKRGSTDTQYF. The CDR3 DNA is TGCGCCAGCAGCAAGCGGGGGAGCACAGATACGCAGTATTTT.

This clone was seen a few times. DNA of the CDR3: TGTGCCAGCAGCTTAGACACCATACAGACTAGCGACACCGGGGAGCTGTTTTTT. Residues: CASSLDTIQTSDTGELFF. The chain joins TRBV7-8 to TRBJ2-2; TRBD2 agrees at 8 bases. The length of the CDR3 is 18 residues. Trimming at V came to 1 base and at J to 3 bases, leaving 10 bases not matched to a gene. Germline assignment: CDR1 SGHVS and CDR2 FQNEAQ.

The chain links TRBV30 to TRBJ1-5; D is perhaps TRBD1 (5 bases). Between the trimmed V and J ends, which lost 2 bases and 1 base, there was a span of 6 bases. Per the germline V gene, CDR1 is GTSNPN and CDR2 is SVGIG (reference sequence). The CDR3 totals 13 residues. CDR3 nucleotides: TGTGCCTGGAGTCGGGACAGCAATCAGCCCCAGCATTTT. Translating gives CAWSRDSNQPQHF.

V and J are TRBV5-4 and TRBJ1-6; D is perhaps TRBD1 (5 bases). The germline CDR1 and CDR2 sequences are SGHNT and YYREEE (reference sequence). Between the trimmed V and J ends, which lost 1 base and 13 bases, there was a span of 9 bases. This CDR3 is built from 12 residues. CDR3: CASSLMGLPLHF. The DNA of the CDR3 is TGTGCCAGCAGCTTGATGGGGCTTCCCCTCCACTTT.

CDR3 protein: CASSPGQGFNEQFF. The CDR3 nucleotides are TGTGCCAGCAGCCCGGGACAGGGGTTCAATGAGCAGTTCTTC. The chain recombines TRBV27 with TRBJ2-1; 10 nucleotides line up with TRBD1. With 6 bases clipped from V and 6 bases from J, the junction kept 5 bases outside the gene matches. Germline-derived CDR1 and CDR2 are MNHEY and SMNVEV (reference sequence). The length of the CDR3 is 14 residues.

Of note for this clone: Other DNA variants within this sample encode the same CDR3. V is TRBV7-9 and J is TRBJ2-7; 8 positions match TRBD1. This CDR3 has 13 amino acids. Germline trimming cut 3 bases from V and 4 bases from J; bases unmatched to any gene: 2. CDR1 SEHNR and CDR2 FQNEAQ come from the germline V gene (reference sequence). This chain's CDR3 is CASSFRQGYEQYV. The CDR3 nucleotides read TGTGCCAGCAGCTTCAGACAGGGGTACGAGCAGTACGTC.

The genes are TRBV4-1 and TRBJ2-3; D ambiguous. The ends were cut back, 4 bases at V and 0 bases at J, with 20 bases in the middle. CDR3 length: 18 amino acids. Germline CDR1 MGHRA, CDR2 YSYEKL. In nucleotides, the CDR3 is TGCGCCAGCAGCCCTTCAAGGGCCACAAAGATTAGCACAGATACGCAGTATTTT. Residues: CASSPSRATKISTDTQYF.

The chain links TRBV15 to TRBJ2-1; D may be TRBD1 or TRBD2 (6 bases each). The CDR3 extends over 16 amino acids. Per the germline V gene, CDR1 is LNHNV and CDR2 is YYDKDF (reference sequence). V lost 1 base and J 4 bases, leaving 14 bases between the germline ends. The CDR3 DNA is TGTGCCACCAGCAGAGTTCGAGGGGGGCAATACAATGAGCAGTTCTTC. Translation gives CATSRVRGGQYNEQFF. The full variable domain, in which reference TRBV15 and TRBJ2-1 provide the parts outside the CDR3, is DAMVIQNPRYQVTQFGKPVTLSCSQTLNHNVMYWYQQKSSQAPKLLFHYYDKDFNNEADTPDNFQSRRPNTSFCFLDIRSPGLGDTAMYLCATSRVRGGQYNEQFFGPGTRLTVL.

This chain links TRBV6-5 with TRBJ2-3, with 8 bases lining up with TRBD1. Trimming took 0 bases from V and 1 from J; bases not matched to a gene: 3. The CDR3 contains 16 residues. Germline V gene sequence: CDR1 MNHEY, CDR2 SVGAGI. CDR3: CASSYSDRVGTDTQYF. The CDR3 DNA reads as TGTGCCAGCAGTTACTCGGACAGGGTTGGCACAGATACGCAGTATTTT.

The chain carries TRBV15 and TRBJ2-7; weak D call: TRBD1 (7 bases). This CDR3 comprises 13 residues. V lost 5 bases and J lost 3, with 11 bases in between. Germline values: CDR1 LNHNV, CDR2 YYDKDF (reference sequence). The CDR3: CATSGGTDYEQYV. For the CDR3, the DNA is TGTGCCACCAGCGGAGGGACAGACTACGAGCAGTACGTC.

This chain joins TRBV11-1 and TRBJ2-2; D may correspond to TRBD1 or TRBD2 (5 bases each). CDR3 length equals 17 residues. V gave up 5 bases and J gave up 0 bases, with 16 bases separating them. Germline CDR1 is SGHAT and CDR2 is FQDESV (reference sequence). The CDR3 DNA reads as TGTGCCAGCAGCCCCCCTAGAGGGGCCCCGAACACCGGGGAGCTGTTTTTT. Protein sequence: CASSPPRGAPNTGELFF.

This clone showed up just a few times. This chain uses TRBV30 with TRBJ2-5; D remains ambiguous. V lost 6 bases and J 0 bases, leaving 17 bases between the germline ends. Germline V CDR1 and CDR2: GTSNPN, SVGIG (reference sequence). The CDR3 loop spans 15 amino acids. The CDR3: CACLKLVRDQETQYF. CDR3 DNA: TGTGCCTGTCTTAAGCTAGTTCGGGACCAAGAGACCCAGTACTTC.

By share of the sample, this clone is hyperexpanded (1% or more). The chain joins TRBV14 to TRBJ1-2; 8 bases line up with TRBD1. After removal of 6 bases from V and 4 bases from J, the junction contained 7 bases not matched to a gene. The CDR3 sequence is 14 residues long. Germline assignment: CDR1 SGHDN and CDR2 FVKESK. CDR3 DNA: TGTGCCAGCAGTCCAGGGGGCGAGATCTATGGCTACACCTTC. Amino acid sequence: CASSPGGEIYGYTF. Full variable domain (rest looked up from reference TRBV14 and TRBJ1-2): EAGVTQFPSHSVIEKGQTVTLRCDPISGHDNLYWYRRVMGKEIKFLLHFVKESKQDESGMPNNRFLAERTGGTYSTLKVQPAELEDSGVYFCASSPGGEIYGYTFGSGTRLTVV.

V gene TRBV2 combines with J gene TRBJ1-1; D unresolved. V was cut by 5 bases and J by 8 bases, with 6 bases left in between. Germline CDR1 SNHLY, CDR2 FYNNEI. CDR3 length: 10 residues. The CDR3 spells CASSIGEAFF. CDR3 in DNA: TGTGCCAGCAGTATAGGGGAAGCTTTCTTT.

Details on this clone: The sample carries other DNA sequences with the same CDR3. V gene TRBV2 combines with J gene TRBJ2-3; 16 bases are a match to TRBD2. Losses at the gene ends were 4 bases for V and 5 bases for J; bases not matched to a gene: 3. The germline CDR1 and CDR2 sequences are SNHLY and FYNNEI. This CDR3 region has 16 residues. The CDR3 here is CASSVGLAGGRDTQYF. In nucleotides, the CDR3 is TGTGCCAGCAGTGTGGGACTAGCGGGGGGGAGAGATACGCAGTATTTT.

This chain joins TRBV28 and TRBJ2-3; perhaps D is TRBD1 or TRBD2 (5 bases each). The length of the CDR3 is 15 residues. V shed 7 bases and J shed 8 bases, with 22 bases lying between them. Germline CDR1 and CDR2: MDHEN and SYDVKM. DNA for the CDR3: TGTGCCAGCACCCTTCTGAGGGGTAAGGTTGGTACGCAGTATTTT. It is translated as CASTLLRGKVGTQYF.

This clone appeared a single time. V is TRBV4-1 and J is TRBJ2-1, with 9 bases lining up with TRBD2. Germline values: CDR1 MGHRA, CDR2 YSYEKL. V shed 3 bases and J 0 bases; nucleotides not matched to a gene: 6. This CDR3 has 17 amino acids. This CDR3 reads CASSHRLAESSYNEQFF. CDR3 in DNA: TGCGCCAGCAGCCATCGACTAGCGGAGAGCTCCTACAATGAGCAGTTCTTC.

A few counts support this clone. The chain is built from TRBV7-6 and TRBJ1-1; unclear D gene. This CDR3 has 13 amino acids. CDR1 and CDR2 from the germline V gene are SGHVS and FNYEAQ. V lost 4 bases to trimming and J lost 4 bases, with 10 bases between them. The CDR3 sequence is CASSYDSSTEAFF. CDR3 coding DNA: TGTGCCAGCAGCTATGATTCGAGCACTGAAGCTTTCTTT.

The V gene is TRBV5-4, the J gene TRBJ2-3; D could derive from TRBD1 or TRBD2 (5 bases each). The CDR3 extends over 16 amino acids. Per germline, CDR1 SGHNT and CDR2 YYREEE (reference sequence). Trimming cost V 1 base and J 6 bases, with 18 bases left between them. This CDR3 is CASSLHGTAKKDTQYF. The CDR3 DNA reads TGTGCCAGCAGCTTGCATGGGACGGCAAAAAAGGATACGCAGTATTTT.

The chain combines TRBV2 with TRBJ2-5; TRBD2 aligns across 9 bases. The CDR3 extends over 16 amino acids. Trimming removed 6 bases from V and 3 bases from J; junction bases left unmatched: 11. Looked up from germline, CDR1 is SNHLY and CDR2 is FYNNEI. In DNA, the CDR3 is TGTGCCAGCAGGGCTGCTGCGGCGGGGGGGGAAGAGACCCAGTACTTC. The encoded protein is CASRAAAAGGEETQYF.

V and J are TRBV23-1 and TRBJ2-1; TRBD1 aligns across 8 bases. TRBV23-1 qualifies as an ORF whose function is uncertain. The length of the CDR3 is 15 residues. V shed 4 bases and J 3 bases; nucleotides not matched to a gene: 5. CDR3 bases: TGCGCCAGCAGTCTCCAGGGGGCTCTCTACAATGAGCAGTTCTTC. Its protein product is CASSLQGALYNEQFF.

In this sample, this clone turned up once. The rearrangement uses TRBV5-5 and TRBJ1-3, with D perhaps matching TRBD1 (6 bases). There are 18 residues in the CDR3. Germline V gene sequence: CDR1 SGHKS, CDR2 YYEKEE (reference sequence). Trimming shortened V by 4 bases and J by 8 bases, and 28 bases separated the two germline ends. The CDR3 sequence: CASSQVFPHRDNEDTIYF. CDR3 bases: TGTGCCAGCAGCCAAGTCTTCCCCCATAGGGACAATGAGGACACCATATATTTT.

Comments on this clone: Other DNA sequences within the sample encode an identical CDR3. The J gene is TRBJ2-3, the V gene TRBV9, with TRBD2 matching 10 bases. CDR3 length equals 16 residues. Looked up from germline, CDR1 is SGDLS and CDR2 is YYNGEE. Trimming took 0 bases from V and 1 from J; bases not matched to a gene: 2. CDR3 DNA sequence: TGTGCCAGCAGCGTAGTGCTAGCGGGGGGCACAGATACGCAGTATTTT. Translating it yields CASSVVLAGGTDTQYF.

The CDR3 region is CASTRGGASSGNTIYF. The CDR3 DNA is TGTGCCAGCACCCGAGGGGGCGCGAGTTCTGGAAACACCATATATTTT. This chain links TRBV7-9 with TRBJ1-3, with TRBD1 matching 7 bases. The junction had 10 bases not matched to a gene; V was cut back by 7 bases and J by 1 base. CDR1 and CDR2 (germline): SEHNR, FQNEAQ (reference sequence). The CDR3 has 16 residues.

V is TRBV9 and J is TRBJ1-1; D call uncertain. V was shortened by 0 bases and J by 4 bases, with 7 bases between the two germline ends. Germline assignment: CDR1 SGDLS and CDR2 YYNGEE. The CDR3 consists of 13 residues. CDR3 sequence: CASSVEGGTEAFF. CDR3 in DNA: TGTGCCAGCAGCGTAGAGGGAGGCACTGAAGCTTTCTTT.

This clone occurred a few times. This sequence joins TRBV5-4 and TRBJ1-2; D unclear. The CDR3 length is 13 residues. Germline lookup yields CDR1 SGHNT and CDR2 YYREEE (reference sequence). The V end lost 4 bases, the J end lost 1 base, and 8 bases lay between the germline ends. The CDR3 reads CASSLDVNYGYTF. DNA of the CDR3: TGTGCCAGCAGCCTTGACGTTAACTATGGCTACACCTTC.

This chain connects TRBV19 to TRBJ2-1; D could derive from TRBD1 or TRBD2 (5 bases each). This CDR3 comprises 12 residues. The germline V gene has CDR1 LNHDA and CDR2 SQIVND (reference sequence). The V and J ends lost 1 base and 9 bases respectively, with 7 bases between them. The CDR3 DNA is TGTGCCAGTAGTATAGCGGGGACTGAGCAGTTCTTC. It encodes CASSIAGTEQFF.

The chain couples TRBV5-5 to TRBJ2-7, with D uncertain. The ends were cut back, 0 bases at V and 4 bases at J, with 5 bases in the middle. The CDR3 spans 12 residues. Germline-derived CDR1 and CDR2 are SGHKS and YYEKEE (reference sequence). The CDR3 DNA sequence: TGTGCCAGCAGCTTGGATCGGTACGAGCAGTACGTC. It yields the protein CASSLDRYEQYV.

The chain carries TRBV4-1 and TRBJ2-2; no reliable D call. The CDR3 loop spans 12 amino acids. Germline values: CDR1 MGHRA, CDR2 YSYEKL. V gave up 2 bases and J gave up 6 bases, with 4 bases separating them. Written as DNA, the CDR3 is TGCGCCAGCAGCCAAAGGGCCGGGGAGCTGTTTTTT. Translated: CASSQRAGELFF.

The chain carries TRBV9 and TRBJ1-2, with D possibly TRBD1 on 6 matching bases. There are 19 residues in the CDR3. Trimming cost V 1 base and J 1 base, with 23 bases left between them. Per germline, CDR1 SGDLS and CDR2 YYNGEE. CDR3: CASSVYGTITPAGNYGYTF. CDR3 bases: TGTGCCAGCAGCGTATATGGGACAATTACCCCTGCGGGTAACTATGGCTACACCTTC.